The 30 T cell receptor beta chains in this list originate from one sample, sequenced in a study of regulatory T cells in long-lasting Graves disease. Time point specified: persistent/refractory GD, antithyroid drugs over 5 years with positive TRAb. RNA from PBMCs was the source of the TCR library. Relying on iRepertoire HTBI primers and Arm-PCR of CDR3 regions, the team built TCR beta libraries. TCRdb used MiXCR to reprocess the multiplex PCR reads, holding one entry per CDR3 protein. Of roughly 490,000 distinct CDR3 sequences listed, approximately 22% were seen once; the top ten hold under 15%. The source was peripheral blood mononuclear cells (PBMCs), collected when the disease was refractory, from a patient treated with antithyroid drugs. These receptors all come from a female donor with Graves disease.

The rearrangement links TRBV29-1 to TRBJ2-1; 10 bases match TRBD2. The CDR3 runs 14 residues. The V segment lost 5 bases and the J segment 8 bases; nucleotides outside the gene matches: 9. CDR1 is SQVTM and CDR2 is ANQGSEA in the germline V gene. The CDR3 sequence: CSVSLAGVGDEQFF. The CDR3 nucleotides are TGCAGCGTTTCCCTAGCGGGGGTGGGCGATGAGCAGTTCTTC.

This clonotype was detected a few times. The V gene is TRBV7-8, the J gene TRBJ1-3; no firm D call. The CDR3 covers 16 residues. The germline CDR1 and CDR2 sequences are SGHVS and FQNEAQ. Trimming left V 5 bases short and J 4 bases short, with 18 bases between. CDR3 DNA sequence: TGTGCCAGCAGCCTACGAATGGACGGGTGGGGAAACACCATATATTTT. Protein: CASSLRMDGWGNTIYF.

Note on this clonotype: An end of the junction differs from the germline gene, which may be a read error. V is TRBV20-1 and J is TRBJ1-5, with 8 bases lining up with TRBD1. The CDR3 sequence is 15 residues long. Germline V gives CDR1 DFQATT, CDR2 SNEGSKA (reference sequence). The DNA of the CDR3 is TGCAGTGCTAGTACCGGGACAGGAATCAATCGGCCCCAGCATTTT. It translates to CSASTGTGINRPQHF.

In its sample, this clonotype was seen a few times. This chain links TRBV7-6 with TRBJ2-7, with a weak D call TRBD1 (7 bases). The length of the CDR3 is 16 residues. Germline V CDR1 and CDR2: SGHVS, FNYEAQ. Trimming removed 5 bases at V and 0 bases at J, with 17 bases between. CDR3 in DNA: TGTGCCAGCAGCGCCAGACAGGGACTCTCCTCCTACGAGCAGTACTTC. This translates into CASSARQGLSSYEQYF.

This clonotype has at least ten counts. V and J are TRBV20-1 and TRBJ2-5; TRBD1 agrees at 7 bases. CDR3 length: 12 amino acids. Germline V gives CDR1 DFQATT, CDR2 SNEGSKA (reference sequence). J gave up 4 bases and V 5 bases, and 4 bases lay outside the gene matches. CDR3 nucleotide sequence: TGCAGTGCTCCGGACAGGAGAGAGACCCAGTACTTC. This encodes CSAPDRRETQYF.

V and J are TRBV6-5 and TRBJ2-7; 9 nucleotides agree with TRBD1. This CDR3 contains 15 residues. Germline-derived CDR1 and CDR2 are MNHEY and SVGAGI. J gave up 5 bases and V 4 bases, and 9 bases lay outside the gene matches. The CDR3 bases are TGTGCCAGCAGTTTAGGCGGACAGGGGATCAACGAGCAGTACTTC. Its protein is CASSLGGQGINEQYF.

This clonotype was seen many times. The CDR3, as DNA: TGTGCCAGCAGCGAAGCGGTTGGCGGGAGATACGAGACCCAGTACTTC. As protein: CASSEAVGGRYETQYF. This chain uses TRBV7-2 with TRBJ2-5; 7 bases map to TRBD2. V dropped 5 bases and J dropped 5; count of bases not matched to a gene: 14. This CDR3 spans 16 amino acids. Germline V gives CDR1 SGHTA, CDR2 FQGNSA. Complete variable domain (other parts from reference TRBV7-2 and TRBJ2-5): GAGVSQSPSNKVTEKGKDVELRCDPISGHTALYWYRQSLGQGLEFLIYFQGNSAPDKSGLPSDRFSAERTGGSVSTLTIQRTQQEDSAVYLCASSEAVGGRYETQYFGPGTRLLVL.

V gene TRBV10-3 combines with J gene TRBJ2-7; D is tentatively TRBD1 or TRBD2 (5 bases each). This CDR3 contains 15 residues. The germline V gene encodes CDR1 ENHRY and CDR2 SYGVKD. The V end lost 9 bases, the J end lost 0 bases, and 18 bases lay between the germline ends. This CDR3 is CAITRDGKRSYEQYF. DNA for the CDR3: TGTGCCATAACCCGGGACGGGAAGCGCTCCTACGAGCAGTACTTC.

This clonotype was detected a few times. V usage is TRBV6-5 and J usage is TRBJ2-7; D is possibly TRBD1 (6 bases). Germline CDR1 MNHEY, CDR2 SVGAGI. V shed 0 bases and J shed 10 bases, with 19 bases lying between them. The CDR3 spans 15 residues. Here the CDR3 DNA reads TGTGCCAGCAGTTACTCGACACAGGGCCTCGGGGCCCAGTACTTC. It is translated as CASSYSTQGLGAQYF.

This rearrangement joins TRBV11-2 to TRBJ2-7, with no clear D. Germline assignment: CDR1 SGHAT and CDR2 FQNNGV. The CDR3 totals 13 residues. V gave up 5 bases and J gave up 6 bases, with 14 bases separating them. The CDR3: CASSPRPVPEQYF. The CDR3 DNA reads as TGTGCCAGCAGCCCACGTCCCGTTCCCGAGCAGTACTTC.

This clonotype was seen repeatedly, ten times or more. The rearrangement joins TRBV7-2 to TRBJ1-5; D remains unclear. Germline loops: CDR1 SGHTA, CDR2 FQGNSA. The germline V and J ends were trimmed by 10 bases and 2 bases, with 12 bases remaining between them. This CDR3 is 13 amino acids long. CDR3 sequence reads: CATAAQRNQPQHF. In nucleotides, the CDR3 is TGTGCCACCGCAGCCCAACGCAATCAGCCCCAGCATTTT.

This clonotype has more than one count but fewer than ten. CDR3 DNA: TGTGCCAGCAGCCAAGTAGGTGTCGGCGCTGAAGCTTTCTTT. Translation gives CASSQVGVGAEAFF. The V call is TRBV14, the J call TRBJ1-1; D is undetermined. This CDR3 is built from 14 residues. V shed 1 base and J shed 6 bases, with 12 bases lying between them. In germline, CDR1 is SGHDN, CDR2 FVKESK.

This chain joins TRBV3-1 and TRBJ2-5, with 8 bases that match TRBD2. Per the germline V gene, CDR1 is LGHDT and CDR2 is YNNKEL (reference sequence). This CDR3 comprises 16 residues. Germline trimming cut 1 base from V and 5 bases from J; bases unmatched to any gene: 9. The CDR3 region has the DNA TGTGCCAGCAGCCAAGGGGTCCAGCGGGAGTATGAGACCCAGTACTTC. This translates into CASSQGVQREYETQYF.

This chain joins TRBV4-3 and TRBJ1-1; the D gene is possibly TRBD1 (5 bases). Germline CDR1 and CDR2: LGHNA and YSLEER. The CDR3 loop spans 15 amino acids. With 3 bases removed from V and 1 base from J, the gap between germline ends came to 12 bases. CDR3 DNA: TGCGCCAGCAGCCAGGGGGTAGGGACGAACACTGAAGCTTTCTTT. This gives the protein CASSQGVGTNTEAFF.

About this clonotype itself: This clone may be a read error of a much larger clone one base away. V gene TRBV28 combines with J gene TRBJ1-2; unclear D gene. The CDR3 is made up of 11 amino acids. CDR1 is MDHEN, CDR2 SYDVKM, per germline. CDR3 in amino acids: CASTDGYSYTF. Written as DNA, the CDR3 is TGTGCCAGCACGGATGGCTATAGCTACACCTTC.

This clonotype was found many times. The chain has TRBV2 and TRBJ2-2, with 12 bases aligning to TRBD2. Per germline, CDR1 SNHLY and CDR2 FYNNEI. This CDR3 has 18 residues. With 7 bases clipped from V and 4 bases from J, the junction kept 13 bases outside the gene matches. In nucleotides, the CDR3 is TGTGCCAGCATGACCCCCCTAGCGGGGGGGGGTGGCACCGGGGAGCTGTTTTTT. Translation: CASMTPLAGGGGTGELFF.

This clonotype was seen at least ten times. The chain recombines TRBV28 with TRBJ2-1, with TRBD2 matching 13 bases. Germline V gene data show CDR1 as MDHEN and CDR2 as SYDVKM. This CDR3 is built from 17 residues. Unmatched junction bases numbered 14, after V lost 6 bases and J lost 9 bases. CDR3 sequence: CASRTGTSGTSGGEQFF. In DNA, the CDR3 is TGTGCCAGCAGAACCGGGACTAGCGGGACCTCGGGCGGTGAGCAGTTCTTC.

This clonotype was observed at least ten times. The CDR3 DNA is TGTGCCAGCAGCACTGACACAAATGAGCAGTTCTTC. Protein: CASSTDTNEQFF. J is TRBJ2-1 and V is TRBV2, with no clear D. The V end lost 6 bases, the J end lost 7 bases, and 10 bases lay between the germline ends. Germline V gene lookup returns CDR1 SNHLY and CDR2 FYNNEI. This CDR3 has 12 residues.

This clonotype was recorded many times. The chain employs TRBV28 and TRBJ1-4; 8 bases agree with TRBD1. The V gene's germline CDR1 is MDHEN and CDR2 SYDVKM. CDR3 length equals 16 residues. The V segment lost 4 bases and the J segment 4 bases; nucleotides outside the gene matches: 8. The CDR3 spells CASSSPQGAGNEKLFF. DNA for the CDR3: TGTGCCAGCAGTTCGCCCCAGGGGGCTGGTAATGAAAAACTGTTTTTT.

This clonotype was picked up many times. This chain connects TRBV28 to TRBJ2-6; D is uncertain. The CDR3 length is 17 residues. The V gene's germline CDR1 is MDHEN and CDR2 SYDVKM. Between the trimmed V and J ends, which lost 3 bases and 0 bases, there was a span of 12 bases. The CDR3 bases are TGTGCCAGCAGTTTGCTACAGTCGAACTCTGGGGCCAACGTCCTGACTTTC. It codes for CASSLLQSNSGANVLTF.

This clonotype was seen repeatedly, ten times or more. The chain is built from TRBV7-8 and TRBJ1-2; the match to TRBD1 covers 9 bases. Germline CDR1 SGHVS, CDR2 FQNEAQ. Unmatched junction bases numbered 12, after V lost 5 bases and J lost 8 bases. CDR3 length: 15 residues. The CDR3 DNA sequence: TGTGCCAGCAGCCAGAGGTTACAGGGGGCAGAGGGCTACACCTTC. Its translation: CASSQRLQGAEGYTF. Filled out from reference TRBV7-8 and TRBJ1-2, the complete variable domain reads GAGVSQSPRYKVAKRGQDVALRCDPISGHVSLFWYQQALGQGPEFLTYFQNEAQLDKSGLPSDRFFAERPEGSVSTLKIQRTQQEDSAVYLCASSQRLQGAEGYTFGSGTRLTVV.

This chain links TRBV7-9 with TRBJ2-4, with D unclear. V lost 1 base, J lost 0 bases, and 16 bases lay in between. Germline V gene lookup returns CDR1 SEHNR and CDR2 FQNEAQ (reference sequence). The CDR3 loop spans 18 amino acids. The CDR3 DNA reads as TGTGCCAGCAGCTTAGTAGCTCACTCACGGATAGCCAAAAACATTCAGTACTTC. The encoded protein is CASSLVAHSRIAKNIQYF.

This clonotype was seen only a few times. The chain uses TRBV20-1 and TRBJ2-2; D may be TRBD1 (6 bases). Trimming removed 5 bases from V and 8 bases from J, with 12 bases in between. The CDR3 has 12 residues. The germline V gene encodes CDR1 DFQATT and CDR2 SNEGSKA (reference sequence). The CDR3 loop is CSAQGTSGELFF. The DNA of the CDR3 is TGCAGTGCTCAGGGGACATCTGGGGAGCTGTTTTTT.

A note on this clonotype: A much bigger clone sits one base away, suggesting this may be a read error. The chain employs TRBV7-2 and TRBJ2-2; unclear D gene. The germline CDR1 and CDR2 sequences are SGHTA and FQGNSA. There are 14 residues in the CDR3. CDR3: CAGSLVHDTGELFF. DNA of the CDR3: TGTGCCGGCAGCTTAGTTCACGACACCGGGGAGCTGTTTTTT.

In its sample, this clonotype was seen many times. The chain combines TRBV25-1 with TRBJ1-2; weak D call: TRBD1 (5 bases). The length of the CDR3 is 13 residues. V dropped 3 bases and J dropped 2 bases, with 7 bases sitting between them. The V gene's germline CDR1 is MGHDK and CDR2 SYGVNS. The DNA of the CDR3 is TGTGCCAGCAGTGATCGGGGGAACTATGGCTACACCTTC. Encoded protein: CASSDRGNYGYTF.

This chain uses TRBV7-3 with TRBJ1-4; the D is unclear. Per germline, CDR1 SGHTA and CDR2 FQGTGA. This CDR3 comprises 14 residues. Trimming removed 2 bases at V and 1 base at J, with 5 bases between. For the CDR3, the DNA is TGTGCCAGCAGCTTAGAGCGAACTAATGAAAAACTGTTTTTT. This gives the protein CASSLERTNEKLFF.

The rearrangement links TRBV11-2 to TRBJ1-1, with 10 bases aligning to TRBD1. The CDR3 extends over 17 amino acids. V dropped 5 bases and J dropped 0; count of bases not matched to a gene: 9. The germline gives CDR1 SGHAT, CDR2 FQNNGV. CDR3 protein: CASSPNPTGGMNTEAFF. Here the CDR3 DNA reads TGTGCCAGCAGCCCCAACCCGACAGGGGGCATGAACACTGAAGCTTTCTTT.

This clonotype was observed many times. The V gene is TRBV3-1, the J gene TRBJ2-5; 7 bases fit TRBD2. The germline CDR1 and CDR2 sequences are LGHDT and YNNKEL (reference sequence). The V segment lost 0 bases and the J segment 1 base; nucleotides outside the gene matches: 11. This CDR3 comprises 18 residues. CDR3 bases: TGTGCCAGCAGCCAAGAATCCCTCAGGCTAGCGGTCCAAGAGACCCAGTACTTC. It yields the protein CASSQESLRLAVQETQYF.

Worth noting for this clonotype: A much larger clone sits a single nucleotide away, making a read error possible. The DNA is omitted, as the CDR3 cannot be located on it reliably, and the CDR3 follows TCRdb's listing. This chain links TRBV6-2 or TRBV6-3 with TRBJ1-5; the table's D call TRBD1 went unverified against the DNA. Per germline, CDR1 MNHEY and CDR2 SVGEGT. The CDR3 is 22 amino acids in total, end residues counted. Here the CDR3 reads CASGYSFTGHLSISPSILPQHF.

This sequence joins TRBV29-1 and TRBJ1-2; D gene ambiguous. CDR1 is SQVTM, CDR2 ANQGSEA, per germline. Trimming shortened V by 4 bases and J by 0 bases, and 12 bases separated the two germline ends. The CDR3 runs to 14 residues. The CDR3 region is CSVAAGSTNYGYTF. CDR3 nucleotides: TGCAGCGTTGCGGCAGGAAGCACTAACTATGGCTACACCTTC.